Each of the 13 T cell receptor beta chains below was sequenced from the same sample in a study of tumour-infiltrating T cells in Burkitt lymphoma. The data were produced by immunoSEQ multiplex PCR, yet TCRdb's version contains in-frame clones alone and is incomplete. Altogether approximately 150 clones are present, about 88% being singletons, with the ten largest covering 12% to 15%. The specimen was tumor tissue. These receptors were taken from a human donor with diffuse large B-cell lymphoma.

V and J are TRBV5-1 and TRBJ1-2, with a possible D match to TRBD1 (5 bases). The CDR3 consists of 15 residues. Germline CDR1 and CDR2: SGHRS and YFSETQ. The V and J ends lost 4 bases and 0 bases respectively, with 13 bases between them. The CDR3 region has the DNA TGCGCCAGCAGCCCGGGTGGGGGTTCTAACTATGGCTACACCTTC. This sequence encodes CASSPGGGSNYGYTF.

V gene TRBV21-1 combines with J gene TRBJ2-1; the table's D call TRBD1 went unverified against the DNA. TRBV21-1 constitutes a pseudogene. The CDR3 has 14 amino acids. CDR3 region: CATQGGREDNEQFF. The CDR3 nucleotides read TGTGCTACTCAAGGGGGCAGGGAGGATAATGAGCAGTTCTTC.

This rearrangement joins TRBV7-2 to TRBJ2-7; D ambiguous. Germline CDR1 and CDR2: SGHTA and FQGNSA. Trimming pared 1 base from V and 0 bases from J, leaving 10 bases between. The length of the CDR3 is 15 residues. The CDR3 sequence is CASSLGPGSSYEQYF. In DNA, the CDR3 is TGTGCCAGCAGCTTAGGTCCTGGCAGCTCCTACGAGCAGTACTTC. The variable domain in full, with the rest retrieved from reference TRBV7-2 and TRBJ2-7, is GAGVSQSPSNKVTEKGKDVELRCDPISGHTALYWYRQSLGQGLEFLIYFQGNSAPDKSGLPSDRFSAERTGGSVSTLTIQRTQQEDSAVYLCASSLGPGSSYEQYFGPGTRLTVT.

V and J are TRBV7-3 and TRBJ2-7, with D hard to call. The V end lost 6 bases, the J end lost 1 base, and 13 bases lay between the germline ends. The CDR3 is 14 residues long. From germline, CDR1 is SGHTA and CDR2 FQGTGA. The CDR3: CASRPGPTSYEQYF. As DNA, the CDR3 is TGTGCCAGCAGGCCGGGCCCTACTTCCTACGAGCAGTACTTC.

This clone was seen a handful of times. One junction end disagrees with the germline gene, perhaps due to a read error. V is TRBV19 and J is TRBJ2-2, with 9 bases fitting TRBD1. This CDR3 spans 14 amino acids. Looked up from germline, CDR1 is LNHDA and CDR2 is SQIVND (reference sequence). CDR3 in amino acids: CACRTGDLSGELFF. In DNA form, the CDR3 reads TGTGCCTGTAGGACAGGGGATCTTAGCGGGGAGCTGTTTTTT.

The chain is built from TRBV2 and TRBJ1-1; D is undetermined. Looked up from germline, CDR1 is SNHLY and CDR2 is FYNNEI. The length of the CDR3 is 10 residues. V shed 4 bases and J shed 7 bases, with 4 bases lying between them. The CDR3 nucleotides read TGTGCCAGCAGTGGTTTTGAAGCTTTCTTT. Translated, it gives CASSGFEAFF.

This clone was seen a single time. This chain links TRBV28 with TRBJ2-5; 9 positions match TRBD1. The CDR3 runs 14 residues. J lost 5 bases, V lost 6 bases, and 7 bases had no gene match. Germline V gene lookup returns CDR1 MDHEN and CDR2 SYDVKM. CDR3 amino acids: CASRDRGGMETQYF. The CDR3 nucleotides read TGTGCCAGCAGGGACAGGGGCGGTATGGAGACCCAGTACTTC.

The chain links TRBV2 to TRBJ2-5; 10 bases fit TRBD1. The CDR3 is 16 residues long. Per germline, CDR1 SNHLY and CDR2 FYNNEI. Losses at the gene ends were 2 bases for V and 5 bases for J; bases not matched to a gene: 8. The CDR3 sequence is CASSESRTGGFETQYF. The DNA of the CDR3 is TGTGCCAGCAGTGAATCTAGGACAGGGGGGTTTGAGACCCAGTACTTC.

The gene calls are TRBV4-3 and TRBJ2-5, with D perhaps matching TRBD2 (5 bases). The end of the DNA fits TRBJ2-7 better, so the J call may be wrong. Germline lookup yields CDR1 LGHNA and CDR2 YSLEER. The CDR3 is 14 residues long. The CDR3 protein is CASSQAGGPYEQYF. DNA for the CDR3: TGCGCCAGCAGCCAAGCCGGAGGCCCCTACGAGCAGTACTTC.

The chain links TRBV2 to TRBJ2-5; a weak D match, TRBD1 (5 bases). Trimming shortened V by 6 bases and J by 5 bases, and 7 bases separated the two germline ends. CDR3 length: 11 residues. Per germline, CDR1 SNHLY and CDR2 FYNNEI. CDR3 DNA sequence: TGTGCCAGCAGCGCAGGGGAGACCCAGTACTTC. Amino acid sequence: CASSAGETQYF.

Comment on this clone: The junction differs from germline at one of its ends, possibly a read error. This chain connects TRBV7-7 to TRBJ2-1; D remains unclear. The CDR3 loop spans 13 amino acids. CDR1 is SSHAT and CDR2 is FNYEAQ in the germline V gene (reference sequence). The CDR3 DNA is TGTGCTAGCAGCATTGGGGAAAACAATGAGCAGTTCTTC. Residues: CASSIGENNEQFF.

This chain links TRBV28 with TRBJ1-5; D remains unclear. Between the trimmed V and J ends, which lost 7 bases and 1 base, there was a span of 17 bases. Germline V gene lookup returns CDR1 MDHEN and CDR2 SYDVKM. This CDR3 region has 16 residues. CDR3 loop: CASTAADVLSNQPQHF. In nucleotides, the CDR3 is TGTGCCAGCACCGCGGCTGACGTCCTAAGCAATCAGCCCCAGCATTTT.

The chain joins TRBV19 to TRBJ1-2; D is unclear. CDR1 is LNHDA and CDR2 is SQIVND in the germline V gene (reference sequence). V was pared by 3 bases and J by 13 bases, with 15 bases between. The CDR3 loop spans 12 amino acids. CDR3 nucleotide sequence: TGTGCCAGTAGTATTTGGCCCGGAAAAGTCACCTTC. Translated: CASSIWPGKVTF.